These 21 T cell receptor beta chains came from one sample sequenced in a study of T cells in Graves' hyperthyroidism and ophthalmopathy (dated by TCRdb to between 2018 and 2021). Receptors were amplified or captured by multiplex PCR. Sequencing was carried out with an Illumina HiSeq 2000. The TCR beta CDR3 regions were amplified from RNA transcripts. For the first round of RT-PCR on the TCR CDR3, the HTBI primer set was used together with the Qiagen OneStep RT-PCR kit. The public reads were run again by TCRdb, first through fastp at Q25 and then through MiXCR, and only productive beta chains were kept. All rows with the same CDR3 protein become a single entry with the most common DNA and genes. The sample table shows 350,000 or so distinct CDR3 sequences, and approximately 18% are seen once. The ten most abundant clones make up around a third of the sample. Sample: blood. These receptors were collected from a woman younger than 45 with Graves' hyperthyroidism that later progressed to Graves' ophthalmopathy.

In its sample, this clonotype was seen many times. V and J are TRBV6-1 and TRBJ1-1; D is uncertain. The V gene's germline CDR1 is MNHNS and CDR2 SASEGT. V was clipped by 6 bases and J by 0 bases, with 8 bases between them. This CDR3 has 13 amino acids. This CDR3 is CASSNTVNTEAFF. In nucleotides, the CDR3 is TGTGCCAGCAGCAATACAGTGAACACTGAAGCTTTCTTT.

This clonotype was seen many times. J is TRBJ1-1 and V is TRBV13; D is unresolved. Per the germline V gene, CDR1 is PRHDT and CDR2 is FYEKMQ (reference sequence). With 5 bases removed from V and 6 bases from J, the gap between germline ends came to 10 bases. This CDR3 has 12 residues. Here the CDR3 reads CASSPKRAEAFF. DNA of the CDR3: TGTGCCAGCAGCCCTAAGCGCGCTGAAGCTTTCTTT. Complete variable domain (other parts from reference TRBV13 and TRBJ1-1): AAGVIQSPRHLIKEKRETATLKCYPIPRHDTVYWYQQGPGQDPQFLISFYEKMQSDKGSIPDRFSAQQFSDYHSELNMSSLELGDSALYFCASSPKRAEAFFGQGTRLTVV.

The sample holds one count of this clonotype. The chain links TRBV2 to TRBJ1-2; the D is unclear. CDR3 length: 12 residues. V dropped 8 bases and J dropped 1 base, with 8 bases sitting between them. Germline V gene data show CDR1 as SNHLY and CDR2 as FYNNEI. The CDR3 DNA reads TGTGCCAGCCGAACGCTTAACTATGGCTACACCTTC. It encodes CASRTLNYGYTF.

This clonotype was observed many times. The chain carries TRBV9 and TRBJ1-1; 8 nucleotides agree with TRBD1. With V trimmed by 3 bases and J by 5 bases, 3 bases remained unmatched. Looked up from germline, CDR1 is SGDLS and CDR2 is YYNGEE. The CDR3 is 13 residues long. Here the CDR3 DNA reads TGTGCCAGCAGCGGCACAGGGGGTACTGAAGCTTTCTTT. This gives the protein CASSGTGGTEAFF.

This clonotype has at least ten counts. In DNA, the CDR3 is TGTGCCAGCAGTTATGGGGGGTTGAACACTGAAGCTTTCTTT. Translation: CASSYGGLNTEAFF. The rearrangement uses TRBV6-1 and TRBJ1-1, with a possible D match to TRBD1 (5 bases). V dropped 5 bases and J dropped 0 bases, with 10 bases sitting between them. Germline CDR1 and CDR2: MNHNS and SASEGT. The CDR3 totals 14 residues.

This clonotype was detected many times. V usage is TRBV5-1 and J usage is TRBJ2-7; D is possibly TRBD1 or TRBD2 (5 bases each). V was shortened by 6 bases and J by 0 bases, with 10 bases between the two germline ends. Germline values: CDR1 SGHRS, CDR2 YFSETQ. The CDR3 runs 13 residues. As DNA, the CDR3 is TGCGCCAGCAAGGCAGGGAGCTCCTACGAGCAGTACTTC. Protein product: CASKAGSSYEQYF.

The chain links TRBV10-3 to TRBJ1-1; TRBD1 agrees at 7 bases. The CDR3 has 10 amino acids. Trimming cost V 10 bases and J 7 bases; bases outside gene matches: 3. The germline gives CDR1 ENHRY, CDR2 SYGVKD. The CDR3 bases are TGTGCCACTTGGGACAGTGAAGCTTTCTTT. It specifies CATWDSEAFF.

There are many counts of this clonotype. The chain carries TRBV11-1 and TRBJ1-1; 11 bases line up with TRBD1. The V segment lost 5 bases and the J segment 2 bases; nucleotides outside the gene matches: 7. CDR3 size: 16 residues. Germline V lookup: CDR1 SGHAT, CDR2 FQDESV (reference sequence). DNA for the CDR3: TGTGCCAGCAGCCTTTGGACAGGGGGCAGTAACACTGAAGCTTTCTTT. This codes for CASSLWTGGSNTEAFF.

This clonotype has only a few counts. The chain employs TRBV19 and TRBJ2-2, with unresolved D. V gave up 0 bases and J gave up 5 bases, with 16 bases separating them. Germline-derived CDR1 and CDR2 are LNHDA and SQIVND (reference sequence). The CDR3 has 17 residues. The CDR3 region has the DNA TGTGCCAGTAGTATAGATTTGTACAGAAAGGGAACCGGGGAGCTGTTTTTT. It specifies CASSIDLYRKGTGELFF.

The sample holds many counts of this clonotype. The chain employs TRBV12-3 or TRBV12-4 and TRBJ2-1; 8 bases match TRBD1. The CDR3 runs 17 residues. J gave up 8 bases and V 0 bases, and 12 bases lay outside the gene matches. The CDR3 region has the DNA TGTGCCAGCAGTTTAGCCTTTGGACAGGGTAGCGGCGATGAGCAGTTCTTC. Its protein is CASSLAFGQGSGDEQFF.

This clonotype was counted at least ten times. J is TRBJ2-1 and V is TRBV18; 7 bases line up with TRBD2. CDR1 and CDR2 from the germline V gene are KGHSH and LQKENI. The CDR3 loop spans 15 amino acids. V shed 3 bases, J shed 8 bases, and the junction held 10 bases outside the gene matches. Here the CDR3 DNA reads TGTGCCAGCTCACCGGCTAGCGGAAAGATCTATGAGCAGTTCTTC. Protein sequence: CASSPASGKIYEQFF.

The chain uses TRBV3-1 and TRBJ2-1; tentatively, D is TRBD1 (6 bases). The germline V gene has CDR1 LGHDT and CDR2 YNNKEL (reference sequence). V lost 0 bases and J 3 bases, leaving 12 bases between the germline ends. CDR3 size: 16 residues. The CDR3 DNA reads as TGTGCCAGCAGCCAAGAAGGGGGACCTTACTACAATGAGCAGTTCTTC. Amino acid sequence: CASSQEGGPYYNEQFF.

This clonotype came up many times. This chain connects TRBV28 to TRBJ1-5; D gene uncertain. Germline V gene lookup returns CDR1 MDHEN and CDR2 SYDVKM. Trimming pared 3 bases from V and 7 bases from J, leaving 10 bases between. CDR3 length: 13 amino acids. The CDR3 nucleotides read TGTGCCAGCAGTTTTTCGCCAGGACAGCCCCAGCATTTT. This gives the protein CASSFSPGQPQHF.

There are many counts of this clonotype. The J gene is TRBJ2-3, the V gene TRBV9; the match to TRBD1 covers 7 bases. This CDR3 has 15 amino acids. The V and J ends lost 0 bases and 1 base, in that order; junction bases with no gene match: 2. Germline V CDR1 and CDR2: SGDLS, YYNGEE. CDR3 region: CASSVGGTGTDTQYF. The CDR3 bases are TGTGCCAGCAGCGTAGGAGGGACAGGCACAGATACGCAGTATTTT.

This clonotype has just a few counts. The J gene is TRBJ2-2, the V gene TRBV12-5; TRBD2 matches at 16 bases. Germline V gene data show CDR1 as LGHNT and CDR2 as FRNRAP. Trimming took 5 bases from V and 7 from J; bases not matched to a gene: 7. The CDR3 has 17 residues. CDR3 protein: CASGRPGLAGGFGELFF. In DNA, the CDR3 is TGTGCTAGTGGTCGGCCGGGACTAGCGGGGGGGTTCGGGGAGCTGTTTTTT.

The rearrangement uses TRBV18 and TRBJ1-5; 9 nucleotides match TRBD1. The CDR3 consists of 15 residues. The trim removed 4 bases at V and 7 bases at J, leaving 8 bases unmatched. Germline assignment: CDR1 KGHSH and CDR2 LQKENI. As DNA, the CDR3 is TGTGCCAGCTCACTTACAGGGGGCGCGGAACAGCCCCAGCATTTT. Translated, it gives CASSLTGGAEQPQHF.

For this clonotype: This may stem from a read error, because a much larger clone lies one nucleotide away. As the CDR3 is not closed by the conserved phenylalanine or tryptophan, this likely results from a read error. V usage is TRBV7-8 and J usage is TRBJ2-3; 9 bases agree with TRBD2. Germline CDR1 is SGHVS and CDR2 is FQNEAQ. The CDR3 loop spans 17 amino acids. J was trimmed by 5 bases and V by 5 bases; bases with no gene match: 14. As DNA, the CDR3 is TGTGCCAGCAGCCGACCCAGGGTTAGCGGGAGCGGAGATACGCAGTATCTT. It encodes CASSRPRVSGSGDTQYL.

The table lists this clonotype with many counts. The V call is TRBV6-1, the J call TRBJ1-1; tentatively, D is TRBD1 (6 bases). The V end lost 10 bases, the J end lost 1 base, and 16 bases lay between the germline ends. This CDR3 spans 14 amino acids. Per germline, CDR1 MNHNS and CDR2 SASEGT. The CDR3 reads CATRRGGPNTEAFF. The CDR3 DNA reads as TGTGCCACCAGAAGGGGGGGGCCGAACACTGAAGCTTTCTTT.

The chain combines TRBV30 with TRBJ1-2; tentative D call: TRBD1 (5 bases). With 0 bases removed from V and 4 bases from J, the gap between germline ends came to 12 bases. Germline CDR1 GTSNPN, CDR2 SVGIG (reference sequence). There are 14 residues in the CDR3. CDR3 in DNA: TGTGCCTGGAGTGTCTGGGGCAGATCCTATGGCTACACCTTC. This sequence encodes CAWSVWGRSYGYTF.

To note about this clonotype: Compared with germline, one end of the junction differs, possibly owing to a read error. The chain has TRBV5-5 and TRBJ2-3; TRBD1 is a possible D gene (6 bases). This CDR3 is built from 14 residues. Germline V gene lookup returns CDR1 SGHKS and CDR2 YYEKEE (reference sequence). Here the CDR3 DNA reads TGTGCCAGCCGTGAGGACAGACGAGGAGATACGCAGTGTTTT. Protein: CASREDRRGDTQCF.

This clonotype was detected only a few times. The chain uses TRBV7-9 and TRBJ1-1, with D uncertain. From germline, CDR1 is SEHNR and CDR2 FQNEAQ (reference sequence). The germline V and J ends were trimmed by 4 bases and 0 bases, with 9 bases remaining between them. This CDR3 is built from 14 residues. The CDR3 protein is CASSSTSLNTEAFF. Here the CDR3 DNA reads TGTGCCAGCAGCTCCACCTCTTTGAACACTGAAGCTTTCTTT.